The rows below give T cell receptor beta chains drawn from one sample of a study of patients and donors after allogeneic stem cell transplantation. TCRdb reanalysed the RT-PCR reads using MiXCR and keeps one entry per CDR3 protein. The sample shows about 160,000 distinct CDR3 sequences, roughly 22% of them seen only once. Sequencing was done on a sample of blood, either unsorted or a sorted T cell fraction (not recorded which). Receptors originate from a human donor who was either an allogeneic HSCT recipient or a stem cell or donor lymphocyte infusion donor (not recorded which). It is not recorded whose cells these are; they may come from a transplant donor. Each CDR3 is given with its conserved first and last residue. D genes are given only for firm matches. The size entry is marked missing in some rows and otherwise reads once, few, many or a size class.

j_gene,abundance,v_gene,d_gene,CDR3aa,CDR3nt
TRBJ2-2,-,TRBV5-1,TRBD1,CASSFGQGDFELFF,TGCGCCAGCAGCTTCGGACAGGGTGACTTTGAGCTGTTTTTT
TRBJ2-1,many,TRBV5-1,TRBD1,CASSPGQDMNEQFF,TGCGCCAGCAGCCCGGGACAGGACATGAATGAGCAGTTCTTC
TRBJ1-6,few,TRBV7-2,-,CASSLYPRHSPLHF,TGTGCCAGCAGCTTATATCCCAGGCATTCACCCCTCCACTTT
TRBJ1-1,-,TRBV6-5,-,CASSYSFSPGLDTEAFF,TGTGCCAGCAGTTACTCGTTCAGTCCGGGGTTGGACACTGAAGCTTTCTTT
TRBJ1-2,-,TRBV20-1,TRBD1,CSARHFDRVPYGYTF,TGCAGTGCTCGCCATTTCGACAGGGTCCCCTATGGCTACACCTTC
TRBJ1-2,many,TRBV20-1,-,CSAREVGGDYGYTF,TGCAGTGCTAGAGAAGTCGGGGGCGACTATGGCTACACCTTC
TRBJ2-7,few,TRBV6-5,TRBD1,CASSYVPGTAYEQYF,TGTGCCAGCAGTTACGTACCCGGGACAGCCTACGAGCAGTACTTC
TRBJ1-5,many,TRBV5-1,-,CASRVGPNPNQPQHF,TGCGCCAGCAGAGTCGGACCCAATCCTAATCAGCCCCAGCATTTT
TRBJ2-7,-,TRBV7-9,-,CASRLGGPTYEQYF,TGTGCCAGCAGGCTCGGGGGGCCAACCTACGAGCAGTACTTC
TRBJ1-2,few,TRBV7-9,-,CASSLEGARKGYTF,TGTGCCAGCAGCTTAGAAGGGGCCAGAAAAGGCTACACCTTC